The 26 T cell receptor beta chains below were found in one sample sequenced in a study of cytomegalovirus exposure and HLA in healthy donors. The PCR contained 60 Vbeta and 13 Jbeta primers. This table comes from immunoSEQ multiplex PCR, and its TCRdb copy is limited to in-frame clones, with some not included. This sample's clone table lists around 35,000 clones. The sample was PBMCs. The receptors here all came from a middle-aged woman in good health and CMV-seropositive.

The chain links TRBV9 to TRBJ1-1; D might be TRBD1 (5 bases). Per germline, CDR1 SGDLS and CDR2 YYNGEE. The CDR3 spans 17 residues. V shed 2 bases and J shed 1 base, with 18 bases lying between them. The DNA for the CDR3 is TGTGCCAGCAGCGTCGGACCTCGATGGGGGGGGAACACTGAAGCTTTCTTT. Residues: CASSVGPRWGGNTEAFF.

A remark on this clone: The CDR3 ends on some other residue instead of the conserved phenylalanine or tryptophan, so this is likely a read error. The CDR3 loop reads CASSWGQGDAEAFL. The CDR3 DNA sequence: TGCGCCAGCAGCTGGGGACAGGGGGATGCTGAAGCTTTCCTT. The V gene is TRBV5-1, the J gene TRBJ1-1; 11 nucleotides align to TRBD1. This CDR3 has 14 amino acids. In germline, CDR1 is SGHRS, CDR2 YFSETQ. V trimming: 3 bases; J trimming: 6 bases; junction bases outside the gene matches: 4.

V usage is TRBV4-3 and J usage is TRBJ2-5; D is possibly TRBD2 (6 bases). The DNA end is more similar to TRBJ2-7, so the J call may be wrong. CDR1 is LGHNA, CDR2 YSLEER, per germline. The CDR3 consists of 14 residues. The CDR3 DNA reads as TGCGCCAGCAGCCAGGGATGGGGGACTTACGAGCAGTACTTC. Translated: CASSQGWGTYEQYF.

The chain links TRBV9 to TRBJ2-7, with 10 bases matching TRBD1. This CDR3 is built from 15 residues. Germline-derived CDR1 and CDR2 are SGDLS and YYNGEE. Losses at the gene ends were 4 bases for V and 6 bases for J; bases not matched to a gene: 10. The CDR3 DNA reads as TGTGCCAGCAGCCCCAGAATGGGGACAGGGGCCGAGCAGTACTTC. Translating it yields CASSPRMGTGAEQYF.

The DNA for the CDR3 is TGTGCCAGCAGTCGACAGACCACAGATACGCAGTATTTT. Its translation is CASSRQTTDTQYF. This chain links TRBV6-5 with TRBJ2-3; maybe TRBD1 (5 bases). V lost 5 bases and J 2 bases, leaving 8 bases between the germline ends. The CDR3 loop spans 13 amino acids. Looked up from germline, CDR1 is MNHEY and CDR2 is SVGAGI.

V usage is TRBV9 and J usage is TRBJ2-3; D is uncertain. This CDR3 is built from 14 residues. Germline V gene sequence: CDR1 SGDLS, CDR2 YYNGEE. The germline V and J ends were trimmed by 4 bases and 6 bases, with 15 bases remaining between them. The CDR3 is CASSPYTVSDTQYF. For the CDR3, the DNA is TGTGCCAGCAGCCCCTATACGGTGTCGGATACGCAGTATTTT.

The rearrangement joins TRBV10-3 to TRBJ2-3; 7 positions agree with TRBD1. CDR3 length: 15 residues. The germline V gene has CDR1 ENHRY and CDR2 SYGVKD. After removal of 2 bases from V and 3 bases from J, the junction contained 5 bases not matched to a gene. The CDR3 DNA sequence: TGTGCCATCAGTGAGCGGGACAGCTTTACAGATACGCAGTATTTT. Its translation: CAISERDSFTDTQYF.

The J gene is TRBJ2-7, the V gene TRBV15; weak D call: TRBD1 (5 bases). V lost 1 base and J lost 6, with 19 bases in between. The CDR3 runs to 16 residues. CDR1 is LNHNV, CDR2 YYDKDF, per germline (reference sequence). The CDR3 coding sequence is TGTGCCACCAGCAGAGCGGTTGGAACAGGCAGAGGCGAGCAGTACTTC. Protein product: CATSRAVGTGRGEQYF.

This chain's CDR3 is CASSLAGTDNYGYTF. Here the CDR3 DNA reads TGCGCCAGCAGCTTGGCCGGGACAGATAACTATGGCTACACCTTC. The chain joins TRBV5-1 to TRBJ1-2; TRBD1 matches 7 bases. V gave up 0 bases and J gave up 1 base; unmatched junction bases: 3. Germline V lookup: CDR1 SGHRS, CDR2 YFSETQ. This CDR3 contains 15 residues.

The rearrangement uses TRBV9 and TRBJ2-5; 10 bases are shared with TRBD1. This CDR3 is built from 15 residues. V dropped 0 bases and J dropped 7; count of bases not matched to a gene: 6. Germline CDR1 and CDR2: SGDLS and YYNGEE. Here the CDR3 DNA reads TGTGCCAGCAGCGTAGCTGGGACAGGGGAAAGGACCCAGTACTTC. Its protein is CASSVAGTGERTQYF.

The chain has TRBV15 and TRBJ2-7; D is perhaps TRBD2 (7 bases). The CDR3 runs 15 residues. V lost 0 bases, J lost 4 bases, and 13 bases lay in between. Germline V CDR1 and CDR2: LNHNV, YYDKDF (reference sequence). CDR3 in amino acids: CATSREGGGGYEQYF. For the CDR3, the DNA is TGTGCCACCAGCAGAGAAGGGGGGGGTGGGTACGAGCAGTACTTC. Based on the CDR3 plus reference TRBV15 and TRBJ2-7, the full variable domain is DAMVIQNPRYQVTQFGKPVTLSCSQTLNHNVMYWYQQKSSQAPKLLFHYYDKDFNNEADTPDNFQSRRPNTSFCFLDIRSPGLGDTAMYLCATSREGGGGYEQYFGPGTRLTVT.

This chain links TRBV7-9 with TRBJ1-2; no reliable D call. CDR1 SEHNR and CDR2 FQNEAQ come from the germline V gene (reference sequence). CDR3 length: 17 residues. Trimming cost V 5 bases and J 2 bases, with 21 bases left between them. CDR3: CASSPNTGSLVNYGYTF. The CDR3 DNA is TGTGCCAGCAGCCCCAACACGGGGTCACTAGTAAACTATGGCTACACCTTC.

This sequence joins TRBV19 and TRBJ2-7; D gene unclear. The germline V gene has CDR1 LNHDA and CDR2 SQIVND (reference sequence). This CDR3 is 14 amino acids long. Trimming stripped 5 bases from V and 2 bases from J, with 13 bases between. The CDR3 protein is CASSDPGETYEQYF. The CDR3 DNA sequence: TGTGCCAGTAGTGACCCGGGTGAGACCTACGAGCAGTACTTC.

J is TRBJ2-3 and V is TRBV7-2; perhaps TRBD2 as D (6 bases). CDR1 SGHTA and CDR2 FQGNSA come from the germline V gene. The V gene lost 4 bases and the J gene lost 3 bases, with 20 bases spanning the gap. The CDR3 runs to 17 residues. The CDR3 nucleotides read TGTGCCAGCAGCTCCCCGGCCTTAGGGAGGCAGACAGATACGCAGTATTTT. It specifies CASSSPALGRQTDTQYF.

CDR3 residues: CASSGTGGKETQYF. For the CDR3, the DNA is TGTGCCAGCAGTGGAACGGGAGGGAAAGAGACCCAGTACTTC. The chain recombines TRBV25-1 with TRBJ2-5; 8 bases line up with TRBD2. V dropped 4 bases and J dropped 3; count of bases not matched to a gene: 4. The CDR3 spans 14 residues. The germline gives CDR1 MGHDK, CDR2 SYGVNS.

The rearrangement uses TRBV28 and TRBJ1-2; D is undetermined. The V end lost 2 bases, the J end lost 5 bases, and 6 bases lay between the germline ends. CDR1 and CDR2 from the germline V gene are MDHEN and SYDVKM. This CDR3 comprises 12 residues. The CDR3: CASSLRGYGYTF. CDR3 sequence (DNA): TGTGCCAGCAGTTTACGGGGTTATGGCTACACCTTC.

J is TRBJ2-3 and V is TRBV18; 13 positions agree with TRBD2. CDR1 and CDR2 from the germline V gene are KGHSH and LQKENI. The V gene end was trimmed by 6 bases and the J gene end by 4 bases; junction bases not matched to a gene: 7. This CDR3 region has 16 residues. The CDR3 nucleotides read TGTGCCAGCTCTCATAGACTAGCGGGGGGTGCAGATACGCAGTATTTT. This gives the protein CASSHRLAGGADTQYF.

The chain employs TRBV4-2 and TRBJ2-1; TRBD2 matches at 8 bases. This CDR3 is built from 17 residues. Germline CDR1 is LGHNA and CDR2 is YNFKEQ. With V trimmed by 0 bases and J by 3 bases, 7 bases remained unmatched. For the CDR3, the DNA is TGTGCCAGCAGCCAAGATTGGAGCGGGAGTATCTACAATGAGCAGTTCTTC. Amino acids: CASSQDWSGSIYNEQFF.

This chain joins TRBV4-1 and TRBJ2-1; 12 positions agree with TRBD1. CDR1 is MGHRA, CDR2 YSYEKL, per germline. V trimming: 0 bases; J trimming: 5 bases; junction bases outside the gene matches: 5. The CDR3 sequence is 17 residues long. For the CDR3, the DNA is TGCGCCAGCAGCCAAGAACCGGGACAGGGGGCCGACAATGAGCAGTTCTTC. Protein sequence: CASSQEPGQGADNEQFF.

This chain links TRBV6-5 with TRBJ2-7; D is unresolved. V was trimmed by 0 bases and J by 3 bases, leaving 12 bases between them. The germline V gene has CDR1 MNHEY and CDR2 SVGAGI. This CDR3 is built from 15 residues. Here the CDR3 DNA reads TGTGCCAGCAGTTACTCCGCGCATGCTGGCTACGAGCAGTACTTC. It specifies CASSYSAHAGYEQYF.

The V gene is TRBV7-9, the J gene TRBJ2-2; 11 bases align to TRBD2. There are 15 residues in the CDR3. Germline CDR1 is SEHNR and CDR2 is FQNEAQ (reference sequence). V lost 5 bases to trimming and J lost 6 bases; unmatched junction nucleotides: 5. The CDR3 is CASSPVAGGPGELFF. The DNA for the CDR3 is TGTGCCAGCAGCCCAGTAGCGGGAGGGCCCGGGGAGCTGTTTTTT.

The V gene is TRBV5-1, the J gene TRBJ1-4; 8 nucleotides agree with TRBD1. The CDR3 runs to 15 residues. CDR1 is SGHRS, CDR2 YFSETQ, per germline. V lost 3 bases, J lost 5 bases, and 6 bases stayed unmatched. CDR3 protein: CASSSPGQANEKLFF. The DNA for the CDR3 is TGCGCCAGCAGCTCGCCGGGACAGGCAAATGAAAAACTGTTTTTT.

The chain uses TRBV30 and TRBJ1-1, with a possible D match to TRBD1 (6 bases). The CDR3 spans 16 residues. V lost 3 bases and J 5 bases, leaving 22 bases between the germline ends. Germline V lookup: CDR1 GTSNPN, CDR2 SVGIG (reference sequence). Here the CDR3 reads CAWRVSGGAALTEAFF. CDR3 nucleotides: TGTGCCTGGAGAGTTTCCGGGGGGGCGGCTCTTACTGAAGCTTTCTTT.

The chain recombines TRBV20-1 with TRBJ2-4, with D possibly being TRBD2 (5 bases). Germline V gene sequence: CDR1 DFQATT, CDR2 SNEGSKA (reference sequence). V lost 3 bases and J lost 15, with 15 bases in between. CDR3 length equals 11 residues. CDR3 residues: CSASERLSVYF. The CDR3 nucleotides read TGCAGTGCTAGCGAACGTCTTAGCGTGTACTTC.

This chain uses TRBV7-8 with TRBJ2-5, with D maybe TRBD2 (5 bases). Germline values: CDR1 SGHVS, CDR2 FQNEAQ. This CDR3 region has 13 residues. V was shortened by 4 bases and J by 4 bases, with 10 bases between the two germline ends. The CDR3 coding sequence is TGTGCCAGCAGCTCCAGACGGGGAGAGACCCAGTACTTC. Encoded protein: CASSSRRGETQYF.

This rearrangement joins TRBV7-3 to TRBJ2-1; 9 bases map to TRBD2. V dropped 2 bases and J dropped 0; count of bases not matched to a gene: 8. This CDR3 contains 18 residues. Germline V lookup: CDR1 SGHTA, CDR2 FQGTGA. The CDR3, as DNA: TGTGCCAGCAGCTTACACAGCGGGGGGCCCAGCTCCTACAATGAGCAGTTCTTC. Its translation: CASSLHSGGPSSYNEQFF.